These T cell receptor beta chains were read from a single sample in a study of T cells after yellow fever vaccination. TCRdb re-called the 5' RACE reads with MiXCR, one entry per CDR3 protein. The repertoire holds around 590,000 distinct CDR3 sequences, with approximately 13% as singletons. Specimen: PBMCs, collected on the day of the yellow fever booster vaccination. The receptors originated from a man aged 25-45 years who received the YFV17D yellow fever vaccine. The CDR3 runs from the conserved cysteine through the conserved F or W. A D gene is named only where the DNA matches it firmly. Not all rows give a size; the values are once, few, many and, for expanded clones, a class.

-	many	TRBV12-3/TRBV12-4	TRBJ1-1	CASRVNTEAFF	TGTGCCAGCAGGGTGAACACTGAAGCTTTCTTT
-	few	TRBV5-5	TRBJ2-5	CASSLNRMPQETQYF	TGTGCCAGCAGCCTAAACAGAATGCCCCAAGAGACCCAGTACTTC
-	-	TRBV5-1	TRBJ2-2	CASRPGQMTGELFF	TGCGCCAGCAGACCCGGGCAGATGACCGGGGAGCTGTTTTTT
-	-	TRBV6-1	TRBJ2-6	CASTGRVSGANVLTF	TGTGCCAGCACGGGGCGGGTCTCTGGGGCCAACGTCCTGACTTTC
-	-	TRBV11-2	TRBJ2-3	CASSYRVPTDTQYF	TGTGCCAGCAGCTACCGGGTTCCCACAGATACGCAGTATTTT
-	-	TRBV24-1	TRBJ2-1	CATSDASTEQFF	TGTGCCACCAGTGATGCTAGCACTGAGCAGTTCTTC
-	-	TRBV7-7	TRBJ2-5	CASSPRGGMGETQYF	TGTGCCAGCAGCCCCCGAGGAGGGATGGGAGAGACCCAGTACTTC
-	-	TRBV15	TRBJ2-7	CATSSRTGVYEQYF	TGTGCCACCAGCAGCCGGACCGGTGTCTACGAGCAGTACTTC
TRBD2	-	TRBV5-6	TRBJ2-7	CASSAAGTSGEISYEQYF	TGTGCCAGCAGCGCCGCCGGGACTAGTGGGGAAATCTCCTACGAGCAGTACTTC
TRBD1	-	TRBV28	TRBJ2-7	CASSSLSQGAKQYF	TGTGCCAGCAGTTCCCTATCCCAGGGGGCTAAGCAGTACTTC
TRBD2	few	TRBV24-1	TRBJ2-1	CATSDLGASGYNEQFF	TGTGCCACCAGTGATTTGGGGGCTAGCGGATACAATGAGCAGTTCTTC
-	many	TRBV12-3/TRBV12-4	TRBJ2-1	CASESGVEQFF	TGTGCCAGTGAGTCGGGGGTGGAGCAGTTCTTC
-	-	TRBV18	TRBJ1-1	CASSPTSSGNTEAFF	TGTGCCAGCTCACCCACCTCCTCGGGAAACACTGAAGCTTTCTTT
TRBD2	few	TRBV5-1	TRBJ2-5	CASSGSGTRGVETQYF	TGCGCCAGCAGCGGGTCCGGGACTAGGGGTGTCGAGACCCAGTACTTC
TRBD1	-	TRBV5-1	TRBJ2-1	CASSLDLNRGIGNEQFF	TGCGCCAGCAGCTTGGACCTTAACAGGGGGATAGGCAATGAGCAGTTCTTC
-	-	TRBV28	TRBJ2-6	CASIPKGFGANVLTF	TGTGCCAGCATCCCGAAGGGGTTTGGGGCCAACGTCCTGACTTTC
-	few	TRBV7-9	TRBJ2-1	CASSPGTALRDEQFF	TGTGCCAGCAGCCCCGGGACTGCCCTTAGGGATGAGCAGTTCTTC
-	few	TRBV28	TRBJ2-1	CASSLRGPARTGEQFF	TGTGCCAGCAGTTTAAGGGGCCCAGCGCGAACGGGCGAGCAGTTCTTC
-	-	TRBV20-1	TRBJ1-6	CSAREGGGASYNSPLHF	TGCAGTGCTAGAGAGGGGGGTGGCGCCTCCTATAATTCACCCCTCCACTTT
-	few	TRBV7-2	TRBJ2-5	CASSPGTVGTQYF	TGTGCCAGCAGCCCCGGGACTGTGGGGACCCAGTACTTC
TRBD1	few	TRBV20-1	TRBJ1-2	CSVDRAADGYTF	TGCAGTGTCGACAGGGCGGCGGATGGCTACACCTTC
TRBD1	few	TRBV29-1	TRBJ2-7	CSVTTGEEQYF	TGCAGCGTCACCACAGGGGAGGAGCAGTACTTC
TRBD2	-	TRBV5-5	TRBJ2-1	CASSLGGLAGYTEQFF	TGTGCCAGCAGCTTGGGTGGACTAGCGGGATATACTGAGCAGTTCTTC
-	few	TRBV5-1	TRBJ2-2	CATRSGTPTGELFF	TGCGCCACCCGCTCCGGGACTCCGACCGGGGAGCTGTTTTTT
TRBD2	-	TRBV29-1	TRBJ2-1	CSVVARASGLASEQFF	TGCAGCGTTGTAGCCAGAGCGAGCGGACTAGCGAGTGAGCAGTTCTTC
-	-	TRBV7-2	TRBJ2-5	CASSLAGAVLRETQYF	TGTGCCAGCAGCTTAGCCGGAGCGGTCCTGCGGGAGACCCAGTACTTC
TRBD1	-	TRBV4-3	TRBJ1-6	CASSQRAPPDRDRSPLHF	TGCGCCAGCAGCCAGAGAGCCCCCCCTGACAGGGACCGTTCACCCCTCCACTTT
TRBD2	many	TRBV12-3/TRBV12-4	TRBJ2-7	CASSTGTSGISYEQYF	TGTGCCAGCAGTACCGGGACTAGCGGGATTTCGTACGAGCAGTACTTC
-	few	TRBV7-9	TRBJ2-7	CALLGTCENLLYEQYF	TGTGCCCTACTAGGGACATGTGAGAACCTCCTCTACGAGCAGTACTTC
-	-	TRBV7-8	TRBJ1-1	CASSLRPLGGNTEAFF	TGTGCCAGCAGCTTAAGACCCCTGGGGGGTAACACTGAAGCTTTCTTT
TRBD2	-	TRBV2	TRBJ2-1	CASSDGGRATEQFF	TGTGCCAGCAGTGATGGGGGGAGGGCTACTGAGCAGTTCTTC
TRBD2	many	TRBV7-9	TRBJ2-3	CASSLAGTSGTTQYF	TGTGCCAGCAGCTTAGCCGGGACTAGCGGGACTACGCAGTATTTT
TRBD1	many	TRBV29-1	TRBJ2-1	CSVGDRVQFF	TGCAGCGTGGGCGACAGGGTTCAGTTCTTC
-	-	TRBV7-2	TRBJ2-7	CASSLFGGMYEQYF	TGTGCCAGCAGCTTATTTGGCGGGATGTACGAGCAGTACTTC
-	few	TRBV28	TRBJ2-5	CASTPRDGTTYF	TGTGCCAGCACCCCTCGGGACGGTACCACGTACTTC
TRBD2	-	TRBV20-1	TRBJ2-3	CSARSASGRINTDTQYF	TGCAGTGCTAGATCGGCTAGCGGGAGAATAAACACAGATACGCAGTATTTT
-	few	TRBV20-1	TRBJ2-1	CSARPDSQFSYNEQFF	TGCAGTGCTAGGCCAGACTCCCAATTCTCCTACAATGAGCAGTTCTTC
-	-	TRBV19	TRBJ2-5	CASSISTLSPGRETQYF	TGTGCCAGTAGTATTTCCACCCTGTCGCCGGGGAGAGAGACCCAGTACTTC
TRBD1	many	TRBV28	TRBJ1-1	CASSRQGDTEAFF	TGTGCCAGCAGCCGACAGGGAGACACTGAAGCTTTCTTT
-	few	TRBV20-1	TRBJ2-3	CSVPLPGHHTDTQYF	TGCAGTGTCCCCTTACCGGGACACCACACAGATACGCAGTATTTT
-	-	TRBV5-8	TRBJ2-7	CASSLVDRKPYEQYF	TGTGCCAGCAGCTTGGTAGACAGAAAACCCTACGAGCAGTACTTC
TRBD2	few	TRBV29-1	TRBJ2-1	CSVSELLTSGRGYEQFF	TGCAGCGTCTCAGAACTCCTGACTAGCGGGAGAGGCTATGAGCAGTTCTTC
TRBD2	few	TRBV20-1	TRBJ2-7	CSARDLRLAGNYEQYF	TGCAGTGCTAGAGATCTACGGCTAGCGGGAAACTACGAGCAGTACTTC
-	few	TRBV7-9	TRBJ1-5	CASSQAGSSNQPQHF	TGTGCCAGCAGCCAAGCCGGGTCTAGCAATCAGCCCCAGCATTTT
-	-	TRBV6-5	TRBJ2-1	CASSSNSGWAFF	TGTGCCAGCAGTTCTAATAGCGGTTGGGCGTTCTTC
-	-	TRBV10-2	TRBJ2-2	CASSASARGGELFF	TGCGCCAGCAGTGCGTCTGCTAGGGGCGGGGAGCTGTTTTTT
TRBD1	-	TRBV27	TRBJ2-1	CASSLRGWTGTNEQFF	TGTGCCAGCAGTTTACGTGGCTGGACAGGCACCAATGAGCAGTTCTTC
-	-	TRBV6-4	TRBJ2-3	CASSRSGTDTQYF	TGTGCCAGCAGCCGATCCGGCACAGATACGCAGTATTTT
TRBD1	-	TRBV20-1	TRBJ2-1	CSARGQGTYYNEQFF	TGCAGTGCTAGAGGACAGGGGACCTACTACAATGAGCAGTTCTTC
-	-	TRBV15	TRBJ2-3	CATSRGTRTDTQYF	TGTGCCACCAGCAGAGGCACCCGCACAGATACGCAGTATTTT
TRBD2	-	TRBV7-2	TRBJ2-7	CASSSGSGGRSSYEQYF	TGTGCCAGCAGCTCCGGTTCTGGCGGGAGGAGCTCCTACGAGCAGTACTTC
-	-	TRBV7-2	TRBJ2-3	CASSLGSGNTDTQYF	TGTGCCAGCAGCTTAGGCAGCGGAAACACAGATACGCAGTATTTT
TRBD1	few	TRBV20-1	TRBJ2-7	CSARDRGYSYEQYF	TGCAGTGCTAGGGACAGGGGTTACTCCTACGAGCAGTACTTC
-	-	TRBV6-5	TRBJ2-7	CASSYSIQGGGDEQYF	TGTGCCAGCAGTTACTCAATACAGGGTGGTGGAGACGAGCAGTACTTC
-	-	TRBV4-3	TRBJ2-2	CASSQGFGTLTGELFF	TGCGCCAGCAGCCAAGGTTTCGGAACCCTCACCGGGGAGCTGTTTTTT
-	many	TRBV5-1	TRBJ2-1	CASSLENEQFF	TGCGCCAGCTCCCTCGAAAATGAGCAGTTCTTC
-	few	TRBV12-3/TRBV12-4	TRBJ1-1	CASSFSSLMNTEAFF	TGTGCCAGCAGTTTTTCCAGTCTGATGAACACTGAAGCTTTCTTT